These 10 T cell receptor beta chains were all obtained from the same sample, sequenced in a study of T-cell reconstitution after alpha-beta-depleted transplantation in children. A TCRbeta library incorporating unique molecular identifiers was prepared. TCRdb reprocessed the PCR reads with MiXCR, giving one entry per CDR3 protein. The top ten hold about 4% of the sample, which has roughly 610,000 distinct CDR3 sequences, about 10% seen once. The sequenced sample was PBMCs from the stem cell graft donor, obtained from the stem cell graft. Receptors originate from a human donor who donated a stem cell graft to a child with acute myeloid leukemia.

This clonotype has only a few counts. The DNA of the CDR3 is TGCAGTGCTAGACCTTCCGGAGGTAGAGCTAACTATGGCTACACCTTC. Its translation is CSARPSGGRANYGYTF. The chain recombines TRBV20-1 with TRBJ1-2; D gene unclear. The CDR3 is 16 residues long. V lost 2 bases and J lost 0, with 16 bases in between. Looked up from germline, CDR1 is DFQATT and CDR2 is SNEGSKA (reference sequence).

This clonotype was found a few times. Here the CDR3 DNA reads TGCAGCGGCCGTGACAGGATTATGGCAGATACGCAGTATTTT. This codes for CSGRDRIMADTQYF. The chain employs TRBV29-1 and TRBJ2-3, with a tentative D call TRBD1 (6 bases). Germline values: CDR1 SQVTM, CDR2 ANQGSEA. The CDR3 contains 14 residues. The ends were cut back, 7 bases at V and 4 bases at J, with 18 bases in the middle.

This clonotype has a count of ten or more. This chain connects TRBV12-3 or TRBV12-4 to TRBJ2-3, with D tentatively TRBD1 (6 bases). Trimming took 6 bases from V and 2 from J, leaving 15 bases between them. This CDR3 spans 15 amino acids. Here the CDR3 DNA reads TGTGCCAGCAGCCTCAGGGACACTTCCACAGATACGCAGTATTTT. Translating it yields CASSLRDTSTDTQYF.

Details on this clonotype: Given a much more abundant clone one base away, this may be a read error. The chain couples TRBV27 to TRBJ2-7; 8 nucleotides align to TRBD2. CDR1 MNHEY and CDR2 SMNVEV come from the germline V gene (reference sequence). The CDR3 loop spans 15 amino acids. The DNA for the CDR3 is TGTGCCGGCAGCCGAGGGGTAGCGGGGCCCTACGAGCAGTACTTC. Residues: CAGSRGVAGPYEQYF.

This sequence joins TRBV23-1 and TRBJ2-3; 7 bases line up with TRBD1. TRBV23-1 is noted as an ORF with a role that remains uncertain. J was trimmed by 13 bases and V by 4 bases; bases with no gene match: 11. CDR3 length equals 13 residues. For the CDR3, the DNA is TGCGCCAGCAGTCTCCAGAACAGGGGTTCTAAGTATTTT. Residues: CASSLQNRGSKYF.

V usage is TRBV4-2 and J usage is TRBJ2-7, with TRBD2 as a possible D gene (6 bases). The CDR3 covers 16 residues. With 0 bases removed from V and 0 bases from J, the gap between germline ends came to 12 bases. Germline values: CDR1 LGHNA, CDR2 YNFKEQ. The CDR3 loop reads CASSQEMGGVSYEQYF. Here the CDR3 DNA reads TGTGCCAGCAGCCAAGAAATGGGCGGGGTCTCCTACGAGCAGTACTTC.

V usage is TRBV20-1 and J usage is TRBJ2-3; TRBD2 might be the D (5 bases). Germline loops: CDR1 DFQATT, CDR2 SNEGSKA (reference sequence). V lost 0 bases and J 2 bases, leaving 15 bases between the germline ends. CDR3 length: 16 residues. This CDR3 is CSARDTGKSATDTQYF. CDR3 sequence (DNA): TGCAGTGCTAGAGATACGGGAAAGAGTGCCACAGATACGCAGTATTTT.

This rearrangement joins TRBV29-1 to TRBJ2-1; TRBD2 matches at 10 bases. Germline-derived CDR1 and CDR2 are SQVTM and ANQGSEA. The junction had 4 bases not matched to a gene; V was cut back by 5 bases and J by 6 bases. This CDR3 has 13 amino acids. The CDR3 is CSVPGLAPNEQFF. For the CDR3, the DNA is TGCAGCGTTCCGGGACTAGCGCCCAATGAGCAGTTCTTC.

The V gene is TRBV7-2, the J gene TRBJ2-5; D ambiguous. Germline values: CDR1 SGHTA, CDR2 FQGNSA. V was shortened by 0 bases and J by 0 bases, with 8 bases between the two germline ends. This CDR3 contains 15 residues. Written as DNA, the CDR3 is TGTGCCAGCAGCTTAGCCCATGCGGACCAAGAGACCCAGTACTTC. It translates to CASSLAHADQETQYF. The full variable domain, in which reference TRBV7-2 and TRBJ2-5 provide the parts outside the CDR3, is GAGVSQSPSNKVTEKGKDVELRCDPISGHTALYWYRQSLGQGLEFLIYFQGNSAPDKSGLPSDRFSAERTGGSVSTLTIQRTQQEDSAVYLCASSLAHADQETQYFGPGTRLLVL.

This clonotype was recorded many times. V and J are TRBV28 and TRBJ1-1, with D hard to call. Trimming removed 8 bases at V and 8 bases at J, with 12 bases between. The CDR3 runs 11 residues. Germline CDR1 MDHEN, CDR2 SYDVKM. CDR3 coding DNA: TGTGCCAGCTTTAGGAATGAAGAAGCTTTCTTT. As protein: CASFRNEEAFF.